The 32 T cell receptor beta chains below all came from one sample that was sequenced in a study of regulatory T cells in long-lasting Graves disease. Time point denoted: newly diagnosed GD, antithyroid drugs for less than 3 months. RNA from PBMCs was the source of the TCR library. Libraries of TCR beta came from iRepertoire HTBI primers plus Arm-PCR of CDR3 regions. Each CDR3 protein is one row after TCRdb ran MiXCR on the multiplex PCR reads. This sample has approximately 310,000 distinct CDR3 sequences, with roughly 18% found just once. This specimen was peripheral blood mononuclear cells (PBMCs), taken at new diagnosis, from a patient treated with antithyroid drugs. The receptors come from a female donor with Graves disease.

This clonotype was counted at least ten times. The chain carries TRBV5-1 and TRBJ2-2, with 10 bases aligning to TRBD2. After removal of 1 base from V and 3 bases from J, the junction contained 9 bases not matched to a gene. Per germline, CDR1 SGHRS and CDR2 YFSETQ. The CDR3 is 18 residues long. The CDR3 sequence is CASSLIASGSEHTGELFF. CDR3 DNA: TGCGCCAGCAGCTTGATTGCTAGCGGGAGTGAGCACACCGGGGAGCTGTTTTTT.

This clonotype was counted at least ten times. V gene TRBV20-1 combines with J gene TRBJ2-1; D call uncertain. Germline V gene sequence: CDR1 DFQATT, CDR2 SNEGSKA (reference sequence). Deletions cut 4 bases from V and 0 bases from J, with 19 bases between. This CDR3 spans 17 amino acids. The CDR3 sequence: CSANLPGSPSSYNEQFF. CDR3 DNA sequence: TGCAGTGCTAACCTCCCGGGCTCTCCGAGCTCCTACAATGAGCAGTTCTTC.

This clonotype was counted ten times or more. The genes are TRBV7-9 and TRBJ2-7; D gene ambiguous. The germline CDR1 and CDR2 sequences are SEHNR and FQNEAQ (reference sequence). The V end lost 5 bases, the J end lost 2 bases, and 16 bases lay between the germline ends. The CDR3 is 15 amino acids. The DNA for the CDR3 is TGTGCCAGCAGCCTCGGCGGCGCGTTGACCTACGAGCAGTACTTC. This translates into CASSLGGALTYEQYF.

The chain is built from TRBV5-8 and TRBJ1-5; TRBD1 agrees at 8 bases. With 6 bases clipped from V and 6 bases from J, the junction kept 8 bases outside the gene matches. The V gene's germline CDR1 is SGHTS and CDR2 YDEGEE. The CDR3 covers 14 residues. The CDR3, as DNA: TGTGCCAGCAAGGGTAACAGGGGGTCTCAGCCCCAGCATTTT. Translated, it gives CASKGNRGSQPQHF.

Notes on this clonotype: Given a much more abundant clone one base away, this may be a read error. This rearrangement joins TRBV10-3 to TRBJ2-3; D might be TRBD2 (5 bases). The CDR3 covers 15 residues. Looked up from germline, CDR1 is ENHRY and CDR2 is SYGVKD. The CDR3 DNA follows: TGTGCCATCTCCCCGTCGACTAAACAAACAGATATGCAGTATTTT. Its translation is CAISPSTKQTDMQYF.

The V call is TRBV27, the J call TRBJ2-1; 13 bases fit TRBD2. With V trimmed by 5 bases and J by 5 bases, 9 bases remained unmatched. Germline V gene lookup returns CDR1 MNHEY and CDR2 SMNVEV (reference sequence). This CDR3 is built from 17 residues. The CDR3 DNA sequence: TGTGCCAGCAGTCCCGCCGGGACTAGCGGGAACGACAATGAGCAGTTCTTC. It encodes CASSPAGTSGNDNEQFF.

This clonotype appeared many times. The CDR3 region is CASSPTGIPQPQHF. The DNA for the CDR3 is TGTGCCAGTAGTCCAACAGGGATCCCTCAGCCCCAGCATTTT. This sequence joins TRBV19 and TRBJ1-5, with D tentatively TRBD1 (6 bases). Trimming left V 5 bases short and J 6 bases short, with 14 bases between. The CDR3 runs 14 residues. CDR1 is LNHDA and CDR2 is SQIVND in the germline V gene (reference sequence).

This clonotype turned up a few times. The chain links TRBV6-1 to TRBJ2-6, with a weak D call TRBD1 (6 bases). The CDR3 is 15 residues long. Trimming removed 6 bases at V and 4 bases at J, with 13 bases between. Germline V gene sequence: CDR1 MNHNS, CDR2 SASEGT. This chain's CDR3 is CASSKPGVGANVLTF. The DNA for the CDR3 is TGTGCCAGCAGCAAGCCAGGGGTCGGGGCCAACGTCCTGACTTTC.

The rearrangement links TRBV11-3 to TRBJ2-7; 11 bases map to TRBD1. The ends lost 5 bases at V and 3 bases at J; junction bases unmatched: 9. The V gene's germline CDR1 is SGHNT and CDR2 YENEEA. CDR3 size: 16 residues. This CDR3 is CASSKAGQGALYEQYF. CDR3 nucleotide sequence: TGTGCCAGCAGCAAAGCAGGACAGGGGGCCCTCTACGAGCAGTACTTC. Filled out from reference TRBV11-3 and TRBJ2-7, the complete variable domain reads EAGVVQSPRYKIIEKKQPVAFWCNPISGHNTLYWYLQNLGQGPELLIRYENEEAVDDSQLPKDRFSAERLKGVDSTLKIQPAELGDSAVYLCASSKAGQGALYEQYFGPGTRLTVT.

In this sample, this clonotype turned up many times. This sequence joins TRBV24-1 and TRBJ2-6; 7 bases map to TRBD1. Germline V gives CDR1 KGHDR, CDR2 SFDVKD. This CDR3 comprises 19 residues. V lost 4 bases to trimming and J lost 0 bases; unmatched junction nucleotides: 11. This CDR3 is CATSETGLILISGANVLTF. DNA of the CDR3: TGTGCCACCAGTGAGACAGGGTTAATTCTAATCTCTGGGGCCAACGTCCTGACTTTC.

In this sample, this clonotype turned up a few times. The V gene is TRBV7-8, the J gene TRBJ2-5, with TRBD2 identical over 12 bases. This CDR3 has 19 residues. Germline lookup yields CDR1 SGHVS and CDR2 FQNEAQ. V dropped 8 bases and J dropped 9; count of bases not matched to a gene: 25. In DNA form, the CDR3 reads TGTGCCAGCCTAGTGGGGGCGCGGACTAGCGGGGAACCCAAGAGAGCCCAGTACTTC. Its protein product is CASLVGARTSGEPKRAQYF.

At least ten counts were recorded for this clonotype. A read error is likely, as this CDR3 ends without the conserved phenylalanine or tryptophan. Because the CDR3's place on the DNA is in doubt, the DNA is left out and the CDR3 is given as listed by TCRdb. This chain uses TRBV11-2 with TRBJ2-7; the table's D call, TRBD1, was not checked against the DNA. The CDR3 is 12 amino acids in total, end residues counted. Germline loops: CDR1 SGHAT, CDR2 FQNNGV. This CDR3 reads CASSLDGRGCVI.

In this sample, this clonotype turned up many times. V gene TRBV29-1 combines with J gene TRBJ1-1; D gene uncertain. CDR1 SQVTM and CDR2 ANQGSEA come from the germline V gene. The CDR3 loop spans 13 amino acids. The ends were cut back, 7 bases at V and 4 bases at J, with 16 bases in the middle. The CDR3 region is CSATYWGSTEAFF. CDR3 in DNA: TGCAGCGCTACCTACTGGGGAAGCACTGAAGCTTTCTTT.

At least ten counts were recorded for this clonotype. This sequence joins TRBV28 and TRBJ2-5; 8 bases map to TRBD2. The CDR3 length is 16 residues. CDR1 is MDHEN, CDR2 SYDVKM, per germline. V shed 4 bases, J shed 5 bases, and the junction held 12 bases outside the gene matches. CDR3 DNA sequence: TGTGCCAGCAGTTCTAGGACTAGCAGGAGTTTGGAGACCCAGTACTTC. Its translation: CASSSRTSRSLETQYF.

The genes are TRBV11-2 and TRBJ1-2, with 9 bases that match TRBD1. CDR3 size: 16 residues. After removal of 0 bases from V and 2 bases from J, the junction contained 4 bases not matched to a gene. Per germline, CDR1 SGHAT and CDR2 FQNNGV. CDR3 DNA sequence: TGTGCCAGCAGCTTAGATTCGGGACAGGGAAACTATGGCTACACCTTC. This codes for CASSLDSGQGNYGYTF.

The table lists this clonotype with many counts. V usage is TRBV10-2 and J usage is TRBJ1-4; maybe TRBD1 (5 bases). The CDR3 totals 15 residues. Trimming shortened V by 3 bases and J by 5 bases, and 13 bases separated the two germline ends. Germline V gene data show CDR1 as WSHSY and CDR2 as SAAADI. DNA for the CDR3: TGCGCCAGCAGTGATTCAGGGATCTTAAATGAAAAACTGTTTTTT. Its protein is CASSDSGILNEKLFF.

Worth noting for this clonotype: This probably arose from a read error, given a far larger clone one base away. This rearrangement joins TRBV11-2 to TRBJ2-1, with 7 bases aligning to TRBD1. TRBJ2-5 matches the DNA end more closely, so the J call is doubtful. Germline CDR1 and CDR2: SGHAT and FQNNGV. CDR3 length: 14 residues. The CDR3 DNA is TGTGCCAGCAGCTCCTTCCCGGACAGGGAGACCCAGTACTTC. This gives the protein CASSSFPDRETQYF.

In its sample, this clonotype was seen many times. The chain uses TRBV5-4 and TRBJ2-7, with 14 bases matching TRBD2. Trimming cost V 4 bases and J 0 bases; bases outside gene matches: 6. Germline CDR1 SGHNT, CDR2 YYREEE (reference sequence). CDR3 length: 17 residues. This CDR3 reads CASSGGLAGVASYEQYF. The CDR3 DNA reads TGTGCCAGCAGCGGGGGACTAGCGGGAGTAGCCTCCTACGAGCAGTACTTC.

This clonotype was counted between two and nine times. The rearrangement uses TRBV28 and TRBJ1-5, with D tentatively TRBD1 (5 bases). Germline V gene sequence: CDR1 MDHEN, CDR2 SYDVKM. Trimming pared 6 bases from V and 7 bases from J, leaving 19 bases between. This CDR3 spans 15 amino acids. The CDR3: CASSLGRDHRQPQHF. CDR3 coding DNA: TGTGCCAGCAGCCTGGGCAGGGACCATAGACAGCCCCAGCATTTT. The variable domain in full, with the rest retrieved from reference TRBV28 and TRBJ1-5, is DVKVTQSSRYLVKRTGEKVFLECVQDMDHENMFWYRQDPGLGLRLIYFSYDVKMKEKGDIPEGYSVSREKKERFSLILESASTNQTSMYLCASSLGRDHRQPQHFGDGTRLSIL.

As to this clonotype: The conserved closing phenylalanine or tryptophan is absent in this CDR3, likely reflecting a read error. This rearrangement joins TRBV2 to TRBJ2-7; 10 nucleotides align to TRBD1. The J call may be wrong; the DNA end is better matched by TRBJ2-1. CDR3 length equals 19 residues. Germline assignment: CDR1 SNHLY and CDR2 FYNNEI. CDR3 nucleotide sequence: TGTGCCAGCAGTGAACATGGTCGGGGCGTGGGGACAGGGGCCTACGAGCAGTTCTTG. Residues: CASSEHGRGVGTGAYEQFL.

This clonotype was observed many times. This chain links TRBV28 with TRBJ2-1; TRBD2 matches at 8 bases. Trimming took 3 bases from V and 7 from J; bases not matched to a gene: 8. This CDR3 contains 15 residues. Germline-derived CDR1 and CDR2 are MDHEN and SYDVKM. In DNA, the CDR3 is TGTGCCAGCAGTTTGTTTATGGGACTAGAGAATGAGCAGTTCTTC. The encoded protein is CASSLFMGLENEQFF.

The J gene is TRBJ1-2, the V gene TRBV12-3 or TRBV12-4; D not resolved. V dropped 3 bases and J dropped 7 bases, with 3 bases sitting between them. The CDR3 consists of 10 residues. The CDR3 here is CASSFGGYTF. The CDR3 DNA reads TGTGCCAGCAGTTTCGGTGGCTACACCTTC.

This clonotype was counted ten times or more. This sequence joins TRBV28 and TRBJ1-2; possible D gene TRBD1, 5 bases. The CDR3 is 15 residues long. Germline loops: CDR1 MDHEN, CDR2 SYDVKM. V dropped 3 bases and J dropped 0 bases, with 11 bases sitting between them. CDR3 bases: TGTGCCAGCAGTTTCTGGGGGGGGTCTAACTATGGCTACACCTTC. As protein: CASSFWGGSNYGYTF.

The V and J genes are TRBV3-1 and TRBJ1-3; D is unclear. The CDR3 contains 15 residues. Germline V CDR1 and CDR2: LGHDT, YNNKEL (reference sequence). V was shortened by 0 bases and J by 5 bases, with 11 bases between the two germline ends. Here the CDR3 reads CASSQEVIGRNTIYF. The CDR3 bases are TGTGCCAGCAGCCAAGAAGTGATCGGAAGAAACACCATATATTTT.

The sample holds a few counts of this clonotype. The gene calls are TRBV2 and TRBJ2-2; 9 bases fit TRBD2. Germline V gene sequence: CDR1 SNHLY, CDR2 FYNNEI. V dropped 9 bases and J dropped 1; count of bases not matched to a gene: 12. The CDR3 has 17 residues. CDR3 amino acids: CASAGGRASLNTGELFF. CDR3 in DNA: TGTGCCAGTGCGGGAGGGAGGGCCTCTTTGAACACCGGGGAGCTGTTTTTT.

This clonotype was found a few times. The chain joins TRBV5-1 to TRBJ1-1; the D is unclear. The CDR3 length is 14 residues. The V gene lost 4 bases and the J gene lost 5 bases, with 15 bases spanning the gap. Germline V CDR1 and CDR2: SGHRS, YFSETQ. The CDR3 sequence: CASSMAGVGTEAFF. Here the CDR3 DNA reads TGCGCCAGCAGCATGGCCGGGGTGGGTACTGAAGCTTTCTTT.

The sample holds many counts of this clonotype. The chain carries TRBV2 and TRBJ2-2, with 9 positions matching TRBD1. The germline V gene encodes CDR1 SNHLY and CDR2 FYNNEI. V was pared by 8 bases and J by 9 bases, with 13 bases of the junction left unmatched. The CDR3 consists of 15 residues. CDR3 DNA sequence: TGTGCCAGCGAAACCCGGGACAGGGTCGTAAGGGAGCTGTTTTTT. This encodes CASETRDRVVRELFF.

The table lists this clonotype with many counts. The chain is built from TRBV2 and TRBJ2-5, with a possible D match to TRBD2 (6 bases). V lost 6 bases and J 1 base, leaving 9 bases between the germline ends. This CDR3 has 13 residues. Looked up from germline, CDR1 is SNHLY and CDR2 is FYNNEI. The CDR3 sequence: CASSLTSQETQYF. Here the CDR3 DNA reads TGTGCCAGCAGCCTGACTAGCCAAGAGACCCAGTACTTC.

This clonotype was seen repeatedly, ten times or more. The chain recombines TRBV20-1 with TRBJ1-1, with unresolved D. The ends were cut back, 3 bases at V and 2 bases at J, with 7 bases in the middle. The CDR3 length is 12 residues. Germline lookup yields CDR1 DFQATT and CDR2 SNEGSKA (reference sequence). The CDR3 reads CSASASNTEAFF. DNA for the CDR3: TGCAGTGCTAGCGCAAGTAACACTGAAGCTTTCTTT.

As for this clonotype: With only one base between it and a far larger clone, this is likely a read error. V gene TRBV6-1 combines with J gene TRBJ2-5; a possible D gene is TRBD2 (5 bases). Germline V gives CDR1 MNHNS, CDR2 SASEGT. The CDR3 is made up of 13 amino acids. The CDR3 nucleotides read TGTGCCAGCAGTGAAGGGGGTGGGGAGACCCAGTGCTTC. Translated, it gives CASSEGGGETQCF.

This clonotype came up many times. The rearrangement joins TRBV13 to TRBJ2-1; D is perhaps TRBD1 (5 bases). Germline lookup yields CDR1 PRHDT and CDR2 FYEKMQ (reference sequence). The CDR3 has 13 residues. V lost 5 bases and J lost 5, with 10 bases in between. CDR3 residues: CASSPQTDNEQFF. As DNA, the CDR3 is TGTGCCAGCAGCCCCCAGACAGACAATGAGCAGTTCTTC.

A remark on this clonotype: A much bigger clone sits one base away, suggesting this may be a read error. This chain links TRBV7-3 with TRBJ1-2; 8 bases line up with TRBD1. Germline V gene lookup returns CDR1 SGHTA and CDR2 FQGTGA. Trimming cost V 4 bases and J 3 bases; bases outside gene matches: 10. The CDR3 contains 16 residues. The CDR3 nucleotides read TGTGCCAGCAGCTCAGCTCCGGGACAGGTTCACTATGGCTACACCTTC. Its translation is CASSSAPGQVHYGYTF. The full variable domain, completed using reference TRBV7-3 and TRBJ1-2, is GAGVSQTPSNKVTEKGKYVELRCDPISGHTALYWYRQSLGQGPEFLIYFQGTGAADDSGLPNDRFFAVRPEGSVSTLKIQRTERGDSAVYLCASSSAPGQVHYGYTFGSGTRLTVV.